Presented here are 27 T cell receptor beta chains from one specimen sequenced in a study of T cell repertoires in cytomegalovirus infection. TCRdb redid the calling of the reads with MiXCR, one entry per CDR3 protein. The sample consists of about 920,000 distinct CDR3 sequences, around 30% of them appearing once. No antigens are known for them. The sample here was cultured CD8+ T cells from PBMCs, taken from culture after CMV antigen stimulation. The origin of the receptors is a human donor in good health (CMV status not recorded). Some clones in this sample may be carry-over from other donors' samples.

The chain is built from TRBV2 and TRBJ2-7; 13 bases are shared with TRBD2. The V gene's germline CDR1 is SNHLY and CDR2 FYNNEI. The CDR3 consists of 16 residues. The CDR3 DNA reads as TGTGCCAGCAGCGAAGGGACTAGCGGGGTGTACTACGAGCAGTACGTC. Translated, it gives CASSEGTSGVYYEQYV.

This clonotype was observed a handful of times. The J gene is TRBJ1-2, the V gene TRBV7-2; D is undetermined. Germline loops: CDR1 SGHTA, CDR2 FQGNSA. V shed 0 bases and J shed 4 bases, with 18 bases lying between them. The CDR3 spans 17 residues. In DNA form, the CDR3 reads TGTGCCAGCAGCTTAGCGCGTAACGGGGTATCAGGCTATGGCTACACCTTC. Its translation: CASSLARNGVSGYGYTF.

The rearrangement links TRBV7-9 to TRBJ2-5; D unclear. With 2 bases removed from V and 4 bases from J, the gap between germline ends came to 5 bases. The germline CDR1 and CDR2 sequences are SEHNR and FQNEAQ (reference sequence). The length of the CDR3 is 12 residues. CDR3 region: CASSLISETQYF. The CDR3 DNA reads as TGTGCCAGCAGCTTAATTTCAGAGACCCAGTACTTC. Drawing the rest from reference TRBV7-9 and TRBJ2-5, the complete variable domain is DTGVSQNPRHKITKRGQNVTFRCDPISEHNRLYWYRQTLGQGPEFLTYFQNEAQLEKSRLLSDRFSAERPKGSFSTLEIQRTEQGDSAMYLCASSLISETQYFGPGTRLLVL.

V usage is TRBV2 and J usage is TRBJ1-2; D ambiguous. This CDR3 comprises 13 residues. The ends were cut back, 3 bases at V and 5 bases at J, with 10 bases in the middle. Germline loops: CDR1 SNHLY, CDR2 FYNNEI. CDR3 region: CASSEHPRYGYTF. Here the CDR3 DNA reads TGTGCCAGCAGTGAGCACCCTCGGTATGGCTACACCTTC.

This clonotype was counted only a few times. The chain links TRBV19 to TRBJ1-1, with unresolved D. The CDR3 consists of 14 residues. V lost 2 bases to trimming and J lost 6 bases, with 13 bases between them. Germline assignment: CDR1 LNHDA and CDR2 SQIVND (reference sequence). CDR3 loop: CASSINRRAPEAFF. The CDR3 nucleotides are TGTGCCAGTAGTATAAATCGAAGGGCCCCTGAAGCTTTCTTT.

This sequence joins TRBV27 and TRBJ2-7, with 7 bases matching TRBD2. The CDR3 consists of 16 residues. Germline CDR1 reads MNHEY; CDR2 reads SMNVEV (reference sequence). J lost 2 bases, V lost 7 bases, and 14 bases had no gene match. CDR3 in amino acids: CASKSQNWEGPYEQYV. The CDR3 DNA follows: TGTGCCAGCAAAAGCCAAAATTGGGAGGGTCCCTACGAGCAGTACGTC.

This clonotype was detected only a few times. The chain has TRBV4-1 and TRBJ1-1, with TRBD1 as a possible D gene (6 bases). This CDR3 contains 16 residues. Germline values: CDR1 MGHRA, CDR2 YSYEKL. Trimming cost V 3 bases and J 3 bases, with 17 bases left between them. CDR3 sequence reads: CASSHEQGIHDTEAFF. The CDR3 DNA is TGCGCCAGCAGCCACGAACAGGGAATTCATGACACTGAAGCTTTCTTT.

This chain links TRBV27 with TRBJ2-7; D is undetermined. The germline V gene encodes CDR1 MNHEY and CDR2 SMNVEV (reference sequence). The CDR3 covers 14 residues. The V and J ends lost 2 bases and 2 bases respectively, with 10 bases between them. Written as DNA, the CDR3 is TGTGCCAGCAGTTTAAACGGCGCAACCTACGAGCAGTACGTC. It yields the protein CASSLNGATYEQYV.

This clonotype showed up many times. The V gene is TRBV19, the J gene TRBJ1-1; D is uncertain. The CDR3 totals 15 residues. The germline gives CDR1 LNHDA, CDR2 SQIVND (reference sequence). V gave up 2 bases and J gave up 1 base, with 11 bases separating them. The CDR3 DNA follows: TGTGCCAGTAGTATAACCCCAGAAGGGAACACTGAAGCTTTCTTT. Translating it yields CASSITPEGNTEAFF.

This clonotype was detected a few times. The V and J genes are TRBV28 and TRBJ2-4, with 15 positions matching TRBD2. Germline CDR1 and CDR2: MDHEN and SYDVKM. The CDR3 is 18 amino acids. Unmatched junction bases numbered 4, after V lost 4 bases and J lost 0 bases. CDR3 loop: CASSSGLAGGVAKNIQYF. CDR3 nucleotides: TGTGCCAGCAGTTCTGGACTAGCGGGGGGGGTAGCCAAAAACATTCAGTACTTC.

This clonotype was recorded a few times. In DNA form, the CDR3 reads TGTGCCAGCACCGGAGGAGACACTGAAGCTTTCTTT. This translates into CASTGGDTEAFF. The chain uses TRBV6-6 and TRBJ1-1; D unclear. Germline values: CDR1 MNHNY, CDR2 SVGAGI (reference sequence). The CDR3 has 12 amino acids. Trimming removed 7 bases at V and 3 bases at J, with 9 bases between.

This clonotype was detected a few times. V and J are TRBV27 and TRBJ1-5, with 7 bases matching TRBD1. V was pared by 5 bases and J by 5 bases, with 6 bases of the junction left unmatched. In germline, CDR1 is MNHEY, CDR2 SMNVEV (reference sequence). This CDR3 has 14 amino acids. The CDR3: CASSPRGLDQPQHF. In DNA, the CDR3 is TGTGCCAGCAGTCCAAGGGGGCTCGATCAGCCCCAGCATTTT.

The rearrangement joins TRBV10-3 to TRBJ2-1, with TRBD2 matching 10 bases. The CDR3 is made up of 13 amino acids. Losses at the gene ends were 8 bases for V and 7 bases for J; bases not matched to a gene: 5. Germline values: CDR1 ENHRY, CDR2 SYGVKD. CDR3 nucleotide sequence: TGTGCCATCTTAGCGGGGGGCCTGAATGAGCAGTTCTTC. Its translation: CAILAGGLNEQFF.

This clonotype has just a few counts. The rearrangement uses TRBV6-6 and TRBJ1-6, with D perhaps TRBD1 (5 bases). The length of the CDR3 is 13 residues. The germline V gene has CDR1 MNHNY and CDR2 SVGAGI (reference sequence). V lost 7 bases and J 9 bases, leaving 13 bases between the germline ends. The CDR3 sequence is CASNAGTASPLHF. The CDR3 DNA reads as TGTGCCAGCAACGCAGGGACGGCTTCACCCCTCCACTTT.

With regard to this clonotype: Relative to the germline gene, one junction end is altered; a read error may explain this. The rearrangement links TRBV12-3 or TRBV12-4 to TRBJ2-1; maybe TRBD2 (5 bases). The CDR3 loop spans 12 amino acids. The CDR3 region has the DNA TGTACCAGCAGTTTAGCGTCGGGTGAGCAGTTCTTC. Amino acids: CTSSLASGEQFF.

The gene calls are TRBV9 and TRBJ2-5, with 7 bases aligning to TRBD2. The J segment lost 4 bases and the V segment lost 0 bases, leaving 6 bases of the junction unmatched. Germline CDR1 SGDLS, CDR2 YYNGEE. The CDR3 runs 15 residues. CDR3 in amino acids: CASSVAGASGETQYF. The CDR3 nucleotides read TGTGCCAGCAGCGTAGCAGGAGCTAGCGGAGAGACCCAGTACTTC.

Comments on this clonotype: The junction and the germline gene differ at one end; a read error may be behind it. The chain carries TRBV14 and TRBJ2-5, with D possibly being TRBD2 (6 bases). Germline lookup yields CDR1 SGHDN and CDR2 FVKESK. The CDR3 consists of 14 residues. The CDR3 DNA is TGTGTCAGCAGTAGCCGGGGGTACCAAGAGACCCAGTACTTC. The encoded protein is CVSSSRGYQETQYF.

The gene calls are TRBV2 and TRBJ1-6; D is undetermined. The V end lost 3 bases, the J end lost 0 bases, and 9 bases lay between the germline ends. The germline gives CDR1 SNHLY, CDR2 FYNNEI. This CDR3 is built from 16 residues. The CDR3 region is CASSDGRSSYNSPLHF. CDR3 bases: TGTGCCAGCAGTGACGGGAGGAGCTCCTATAATTCACCCCTCCACTTT.

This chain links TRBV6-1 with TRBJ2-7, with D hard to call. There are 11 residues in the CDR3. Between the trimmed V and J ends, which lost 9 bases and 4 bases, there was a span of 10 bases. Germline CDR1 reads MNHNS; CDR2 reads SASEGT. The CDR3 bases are TGTGCCAGTAGACGGTCGTACGAGCAGTACGTC. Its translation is CASRRSYEQYV.

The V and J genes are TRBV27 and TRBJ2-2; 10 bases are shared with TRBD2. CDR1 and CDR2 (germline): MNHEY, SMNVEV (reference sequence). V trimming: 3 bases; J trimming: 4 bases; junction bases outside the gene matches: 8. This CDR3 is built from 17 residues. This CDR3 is CASSFIRSGGVTGELFF. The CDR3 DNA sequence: TGTGCCAGCAGTTTTATCAGGAGCGGGGGGGTCACCGGGGAGCTGTTTTTT.

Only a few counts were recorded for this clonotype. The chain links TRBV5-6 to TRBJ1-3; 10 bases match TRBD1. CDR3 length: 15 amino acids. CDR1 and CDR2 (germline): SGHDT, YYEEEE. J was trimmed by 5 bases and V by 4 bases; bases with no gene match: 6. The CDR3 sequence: CASSAGQGMRNTIYF. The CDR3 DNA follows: TGTGCCAGCAGCGCGGGACAGGGGATGCGAAACACCATATATTTT. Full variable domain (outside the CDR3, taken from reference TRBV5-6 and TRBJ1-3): DAGVTQSPTHLIKTRGQQVTLRCSPKSGHDTVSWYQQALGQGPQFIFQYYEEEERQRGNFPDRFSGHQFPNYSSELNVNALLLGDSALYLCASSAGQGMRNTIYFGEGSWLTVV.

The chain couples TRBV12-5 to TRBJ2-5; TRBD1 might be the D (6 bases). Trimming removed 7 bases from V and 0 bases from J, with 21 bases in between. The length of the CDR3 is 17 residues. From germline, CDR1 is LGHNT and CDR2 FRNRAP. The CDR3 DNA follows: TGTGCTAGTGCCCCAACGGTCGGGACAACTTACCAAGAGACCCAGTACTTC. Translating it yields CASAPTVGTTYQETQYF.

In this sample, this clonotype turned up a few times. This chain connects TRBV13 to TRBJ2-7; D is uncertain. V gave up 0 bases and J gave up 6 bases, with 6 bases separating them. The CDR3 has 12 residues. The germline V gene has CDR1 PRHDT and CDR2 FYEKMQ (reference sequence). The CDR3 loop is CASSLGQLEQYF. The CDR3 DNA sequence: TGTGCCAGCAGCTTAGGACAGCTCGAGCAGTACTTC.

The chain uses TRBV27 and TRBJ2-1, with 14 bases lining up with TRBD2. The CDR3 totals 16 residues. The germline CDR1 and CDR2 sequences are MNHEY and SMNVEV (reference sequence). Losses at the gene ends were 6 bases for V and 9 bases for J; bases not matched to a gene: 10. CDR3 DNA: TGTGCCAGCAGCACCTCGACTAGCGGGGGGGCGGGTGAGCAGTTCTTC. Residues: CASSTSTSGGAGEQFF.

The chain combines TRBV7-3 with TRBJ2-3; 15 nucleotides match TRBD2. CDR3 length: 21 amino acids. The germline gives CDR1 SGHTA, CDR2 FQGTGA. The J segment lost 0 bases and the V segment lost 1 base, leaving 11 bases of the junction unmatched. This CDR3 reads CASSLNPGLAGGRGSTDTQYF. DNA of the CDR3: TGTGCCAGCAGCTTAAACCCAGGACTAGCGGGGGGGCGGGGGAGCACAGATACGCAGTATTTT.

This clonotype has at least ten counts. The CDR3 DNA reads TGTGCCAGCAACAATAGCGGGGATGACGAGCAGTTCTTC. Translating it yields CASNNSGDDEQFF. This chain links TRBV6-1 with TRBJ2-1; 8 positions agree with TRBD2. J lost 10 bases, V lost 7 bases, and 9 bases had no gene match. CDR1 and CDR2 (germline): MNHNS, SASEGT. The CDR3 has 13 residues.

The CDR3 DNA follows: TGTGCCAGCAGCCACCGGGACAGGGTGCCCGAGACCCAGTACTTC. Translated, it gives CASSHRDRVPETQYF. V gene TRBV5-6 combines with J gene TRBJ2-5, with 9 bases matching TRBD1. This CDR3 contains 15 residues. The germline gives CDR1 SGHDT, CDR2 YYEEEE. V gave up 4 bases and J gave up 5 bases; unmatched junction bases: 9. Full variable domain (outside the CDR3, taken from reference TRBV5-6 and TRBJ2-5): DAGVTQSPTHLIKTRGQQVTLRCSPKSGHDTVSWYQQALGQGPQFIFQYYEEEERQRGNFPDRFSGHQFPNYSSELNVNALLLGDSALYLCASSHRDRVPETQYFGPGTRLLVL.